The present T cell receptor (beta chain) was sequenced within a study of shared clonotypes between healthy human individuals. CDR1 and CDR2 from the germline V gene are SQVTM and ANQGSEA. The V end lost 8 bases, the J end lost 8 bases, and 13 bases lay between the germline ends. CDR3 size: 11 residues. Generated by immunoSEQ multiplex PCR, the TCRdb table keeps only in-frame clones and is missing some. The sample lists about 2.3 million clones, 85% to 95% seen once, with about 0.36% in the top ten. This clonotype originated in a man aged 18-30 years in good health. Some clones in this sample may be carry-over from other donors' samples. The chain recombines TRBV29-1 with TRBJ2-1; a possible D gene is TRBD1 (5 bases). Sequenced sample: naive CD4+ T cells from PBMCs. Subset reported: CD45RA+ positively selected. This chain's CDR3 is CSQGRGDEQFF. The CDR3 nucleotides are TGCAGCCAAGGTAGGGGCGATGAGCAGTTCTTC.